These 20 T cell receptor beta chains were all obtained from the same sample, sequenced in a study of CXCR3-negative and CXCR3-positive naive CD8 T cells. Their antigens are not known. Overall study results and limits: Relative to CXCR3-negative naive cells, CXCR3-positive naive cells had more hydrophobic TRB CDR3s.

Researchers prepared the TRB cDNA libraries using 5' RACE with UMI labels. TCRdb re-called the 5' RACE reads and catalogs CDR3 proteins one per entry, DNA excluded. The specimen's table records 120,000 to 150,000 distinct CDR3 sequences. Sequenced input: naive CXCR3+ CD8+ T cells from blood. As for subset: CD45RO-CCR7+CD27+CD95- naive CD8+ T cells expressing CXCR3 (TNR3+). Receptor source: a human donor in good health. Some clones in this sample may be carry-over from other donors' samples.

V is TRBV29-1 and J is TRBJ2-7. From germline, CDR1 is SQVTM and CDR2 ANQGSEA. The length of the CDR3 is 14 residues. The CDR3 reads CSVDVREPPHEQYF.

The J gene is TRBJ2-7, the V gene TRBV6-2 or TRBV6-3; no DNA is available, so the TRBD1 call from TCRdb remains unchecked. The CDR3 consists of 15 residues. CDR1 and CDR2 (germline): MNHEY, SVGEGT. The CDR3 spells CASSYEPGGTYEQYF.

The chain carries TRBV20-1 and TRBJ1-1. Germline lookup yields CDR1 DFQATT and CDR2 SNEGSKA (reference sequence). CDR3 length: 13 residues. The CDR3 is CSARTLSDTEAFF.

This sequence joins TRBV6-2 or TRBV6-3 and TRBJ2-2; TCRdb calls TRBD2, which cannot be checked without DNA. Germline assignment: CDR1 MNHEY and CDR2 SVGEGT. The CDR3 runs to 17 residues. The CDR3 loop is CASRGSSGSLGTGELFF.

V is TRBV7-9 and J is TRBJ2-3; TCRdb's D call, TRBD1, is unchecked because there is no DNA. The CDR3 covers 17 residues. Germline V gene lookup returns CDR1 SEHNR and CDR2 FQNEAQ (reference sequence). The CDR3: CASSSPSGRSPADTQYF. The full variable domain, with the rest looked up from reference TRBV7-9 and TRBJ2-3, is DTGVSQNPRHKITKRGQNVTFRCDPISEHNRLYWYRQTLGQGPEFLTYFQNEAQLEKSRLLSDRFSAERPKGSFSTLEIQRTEQGDSAMYLCASSSPSGRSPADTQYFGPGTRLTVL.

The chain combines TRBV7-2 with TRBJ2-1. The CDR3 is 16 amino acids. Germline V gene data show CDR1 as SGHTA and CDR2 as FQGNSA. The chain's CDR3 is CASSLDVGLGDNEQFF. The full variable domain, in which reference TRBV7-2 and TRBJ2-1 provide the parts outside the CDR3, is GAGVSQSPSNKVTEKGKDVELRCDPISGHTALYWYRQSLGQGLEFLIYFQGNSAPDKSGLPSDRFSAERTGGSVSTLTIQRTQQEDSAVYLCASSLDVGLGDNEQFFGPGTRLTVL.

The chain has TRBV9 and TRBJ1-1. The CDR3 covers 13 residues. Germline V gene sequence: CDR1 SGDLS, CDR2 YYNGEE. The CDR3 region is CASSLIGDTEAFF.

The chain is built from TRBV21-1 and TRBJ2-7; TCRdb calls TRBD1, which cannot be checked without DNA. TRBV21-1 is annotated as a pseudogene. The CDR3 length is 13 residues. The CDR3 loop reads CASIFDRTYEQYF.

The chain employs TRBV29-1 and TRBJ1-2. This CDR3 region has 13 residues. The V gene's germline CDR1 is SQVTM and CDR2 ANQGSEA. The CDR3 sequence is CSFTEELNYGYTF.

This rearrangement joins TRBV2 to TRBJ2-1; TCRdb selects TRBD1, and the lack of DNA leaves this call unchecked. The CDR3 extends over 14 amino acids. From germline, CDR1 is SNHLY and CDR2 FYNNEI. CDR3 protein: CASSRDTSYNEQFF.

The chain uses TRBV9 and TRBJ1-2; lacking DNA, the TRBD1 call made by TCRdb goes unchecked. The CDR3 has 16 amino acids. In germline, CDR1 is SGDLS, CDR2 YYNGEE. CDR3: CASSAFGTGAIYGYTF.

The V gene is TRBV25-1, the J gene TRBJ2-5; TCRdb lists TRBD1, though no DNA is available to test this call. Per germline, CDR1 MGHDK and CDR2 SYGVNS. The CDR3 is 15 residues long. The chain's CDR3 is CASIKTGTGTETQYF.

V gene TRBV7-9 combines with J gene TRBJ2-3; TCRdb indicates TRBD1, and absent DNA this call remains unverified. CDR1 is SEHNR and CDR2 is FQNEAQ in the germline V gene (reference sequence). The CDR3 covers 15 residues. The CDR3 spells CASSFWQGETDTQYF.

J is TRBJ2-1 and V is TRBV5-6; TCRdb designates TRBD1, a call that cannot be tested without DNA. The CDR3 runs to 16 residues. Germline assignment: CDR1 SGHDT and CDR2 YYEEEE. The CDR3 loop is CASSLGAGGQYNEQFF. The complete variable domain, with remaining parts taken from reference TRBV5-6 and TRBJ2-1, reads DAGVTQSPTHLIKTRGQQVTLRCSPKSGHDTVSWYQQALGQGPQFIFQYYEEEERQRGNFPDRFSGHQFPNYSSELNVNALLLGDSALYLCASSLGAGGQYNEQFFGPGTRLTVL.

The chain is built from TRBV20-1 and TRBJ2-1; TCRdb gives TRBD2 as the D gene, but with no DNA this cannot be confirmed. Germline CDR1 DFQATT, CDR2 SNEGSKA (reference sequence). The CDR3 extends over 14 amino acids. The CDR3 loop is CSARPPLENNEQFF.

This sequence joins TRBV7-9 and TRBJ1-2; checking the TCRdb D call of TRBD1 is not possible without DNA. The CDR3 has 16 residues. From germline, CDR1 is SEHNR and CDR2 FQNEAQ (reference sequence). The CDR3 loop is CASSPSLKQGADGYTF.

The chain uses TRBV15 and TRBJ1-1; there is no DNA to check the TCRdb D call of TRBD1. Germline CDR1 and CDR2: LNHNV and YYDKDF (reference sequence). This CDR3 comprises 15 residues. The CDR3 here is CATSGSQDSYSEAFF.

This chain links TRBV7-6 with TRBJ2-7; TCRdb selects TRBD1, and the lack of DNA leaves this call unchecked. The CDR3 spans 13 residues. Germline CDR1 and CDR2: SGHVS and FNYEAQ. The CDR3 sequence is CASSLQGVDEQYF.

The rearrangement joins TRBV7-9 to TRBJ2-1. Germline V CDR1 and CDR2: SEHNR, FQNEAQ (reference sequence). This CDR3 spans 12 amino acids. This CDR3 is CASSFEENEQFF.

The V gene is TRBV7-3, the J gene TRBJ2-7. Germline CDR1 SGHTA, CDR2 FQGTGA. The CDR3 totals 13 residues. The CDR3 region is CASSLNRAYEQYF.